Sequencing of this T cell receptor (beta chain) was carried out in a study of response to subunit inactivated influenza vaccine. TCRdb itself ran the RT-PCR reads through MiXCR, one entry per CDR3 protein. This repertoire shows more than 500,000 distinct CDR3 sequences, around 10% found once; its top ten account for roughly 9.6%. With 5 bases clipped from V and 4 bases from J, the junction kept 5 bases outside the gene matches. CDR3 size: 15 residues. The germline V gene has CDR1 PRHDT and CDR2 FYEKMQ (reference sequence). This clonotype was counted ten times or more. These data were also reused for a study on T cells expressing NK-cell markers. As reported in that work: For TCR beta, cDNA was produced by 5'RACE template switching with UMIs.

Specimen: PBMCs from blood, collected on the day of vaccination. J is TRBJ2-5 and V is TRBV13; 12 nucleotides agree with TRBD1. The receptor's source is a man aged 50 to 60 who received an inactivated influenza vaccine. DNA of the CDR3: TGTGCCAGCAGCAGGGACAGGGGGCTCGGAGAGACCCAGTACTTC. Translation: CASSRDRGLGETQYF.